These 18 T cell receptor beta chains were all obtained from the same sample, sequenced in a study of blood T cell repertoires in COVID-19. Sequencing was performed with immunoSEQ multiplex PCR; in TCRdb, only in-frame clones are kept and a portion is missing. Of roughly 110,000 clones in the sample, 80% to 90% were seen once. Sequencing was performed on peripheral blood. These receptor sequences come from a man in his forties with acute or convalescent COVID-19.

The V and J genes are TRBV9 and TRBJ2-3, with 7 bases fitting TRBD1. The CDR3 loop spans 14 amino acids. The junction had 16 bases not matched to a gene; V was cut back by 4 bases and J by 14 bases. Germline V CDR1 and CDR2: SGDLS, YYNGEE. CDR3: CASSNPGQPIKRYF. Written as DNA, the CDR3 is TGTGCCAGCAGCAACCCGGGACAGCCCATAAAGAGGTATTTT.

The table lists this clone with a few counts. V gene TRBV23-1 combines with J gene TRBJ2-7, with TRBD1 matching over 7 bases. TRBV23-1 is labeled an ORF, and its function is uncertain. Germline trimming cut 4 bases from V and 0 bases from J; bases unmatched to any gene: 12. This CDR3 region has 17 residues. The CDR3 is CASSLTRDSKSSYEQYF. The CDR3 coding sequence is TGCGCCAGCAGTCTCACCCGGGACAGCAAATCCTCCTACGAGCAGTACTTC.

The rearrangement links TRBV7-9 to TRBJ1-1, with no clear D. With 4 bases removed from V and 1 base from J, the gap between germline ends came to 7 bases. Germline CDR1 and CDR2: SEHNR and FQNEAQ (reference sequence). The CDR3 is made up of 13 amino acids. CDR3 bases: TGTGCCAGCAGCTCCCCCCAGAACACTGAAGCTTTCTTT. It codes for CASSSPQNTEAFF. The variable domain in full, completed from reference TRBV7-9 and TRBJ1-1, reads DTGVSQNPRHKITKRGQNVTFRCDPISEHNRLYWYRQTLGQGPEFLTYFQNEAQLEKSRLLSDRFSAERPKGSFSTLEIQRTEQGDSAMYLCASSSPQNTEAFFGQGTRLTVV.

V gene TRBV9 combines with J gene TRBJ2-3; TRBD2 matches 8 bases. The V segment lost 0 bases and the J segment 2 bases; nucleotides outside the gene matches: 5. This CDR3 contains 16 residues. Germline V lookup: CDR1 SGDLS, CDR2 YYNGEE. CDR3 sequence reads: CASSVEAGGDTDTQYF. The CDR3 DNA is TGTGCCAGCAGCGTAGAGGCGGGGGGCGACACAGATACGCAGTATTTT. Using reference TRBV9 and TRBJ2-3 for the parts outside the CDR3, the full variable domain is DSGVTQTPKHLITATGQRVTLRCSPRSGDLSVYWYQQSLDQGLQFLIQYYNGEERAKGNILERFSAQQFPDLHSELNLSSLELGDSALYFCASSVEAGGDTDTQYFGPGTRLTVL.

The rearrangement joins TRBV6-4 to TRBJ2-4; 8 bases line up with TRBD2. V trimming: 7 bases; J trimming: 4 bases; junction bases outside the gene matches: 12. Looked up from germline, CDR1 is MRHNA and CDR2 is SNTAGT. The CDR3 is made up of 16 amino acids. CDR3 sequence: CASTHTGLAGKNIQYF. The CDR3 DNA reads TGTGCCAGCACCCATACGGGATTAGCGGGGAAAAACATTCAGTACTTC.

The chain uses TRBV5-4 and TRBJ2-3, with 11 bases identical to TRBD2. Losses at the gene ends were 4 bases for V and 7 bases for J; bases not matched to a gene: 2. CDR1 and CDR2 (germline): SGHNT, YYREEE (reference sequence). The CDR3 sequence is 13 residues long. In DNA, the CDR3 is TGTGCCAGCAGCGAGACTAGCGGGAATACGCAGTATTTT. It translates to CASSETSGNTQYF.

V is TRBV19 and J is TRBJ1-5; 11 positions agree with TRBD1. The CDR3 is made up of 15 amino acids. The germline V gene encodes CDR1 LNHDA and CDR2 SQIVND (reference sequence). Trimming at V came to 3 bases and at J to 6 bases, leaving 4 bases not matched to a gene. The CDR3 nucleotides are TGTGCCAGTAGTATGAGGACAGGGGGCGTTCAGCCCCAGCATTTT. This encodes CASSMRTGGVQPQHF.

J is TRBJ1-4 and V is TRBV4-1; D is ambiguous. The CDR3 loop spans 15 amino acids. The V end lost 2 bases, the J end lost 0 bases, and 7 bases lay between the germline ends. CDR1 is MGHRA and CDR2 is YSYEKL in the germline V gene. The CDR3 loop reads CASSQTQTTNEKLFF. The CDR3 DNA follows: TGCGCCAGCAGCCAAACACAGACAACTAATGAAAAACTGTTTTTT.

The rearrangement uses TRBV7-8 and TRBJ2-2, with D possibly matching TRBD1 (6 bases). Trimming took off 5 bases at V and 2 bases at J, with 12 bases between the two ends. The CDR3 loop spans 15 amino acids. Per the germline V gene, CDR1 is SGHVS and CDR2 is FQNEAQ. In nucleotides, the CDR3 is TGTGCCAGCAGCACACAAGGGGGTAACACCGGGGAGCTGTTTTTT. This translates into CASSTQGGNTGELFF.

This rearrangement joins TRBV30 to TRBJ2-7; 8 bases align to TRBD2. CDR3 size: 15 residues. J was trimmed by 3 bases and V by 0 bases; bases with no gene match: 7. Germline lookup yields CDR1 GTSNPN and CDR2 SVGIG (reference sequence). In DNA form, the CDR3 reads TGTGCCTGGAGTGTCGCCGGGGGGGCCATCTACGAGCAGTACTTC. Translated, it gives CAWSVAGGAIYEQYF.

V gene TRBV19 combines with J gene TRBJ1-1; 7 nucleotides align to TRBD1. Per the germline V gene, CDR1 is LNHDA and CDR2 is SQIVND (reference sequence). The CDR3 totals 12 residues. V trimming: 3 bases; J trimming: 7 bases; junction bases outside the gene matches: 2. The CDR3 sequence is CASSIPGGEAFF. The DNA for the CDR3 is TGTGCCAGTAGTATCCCAGGGGGTGAAGCTTTCTTT.

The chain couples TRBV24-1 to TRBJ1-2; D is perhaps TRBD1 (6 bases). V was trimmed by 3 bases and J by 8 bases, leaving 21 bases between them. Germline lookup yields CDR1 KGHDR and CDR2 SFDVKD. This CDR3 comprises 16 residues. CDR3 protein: CATSDATGTPYAGYTF. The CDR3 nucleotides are TGTGCCACCAGTGATGCCACCGGGACACCGTATGCGGGCTACACCTTC.

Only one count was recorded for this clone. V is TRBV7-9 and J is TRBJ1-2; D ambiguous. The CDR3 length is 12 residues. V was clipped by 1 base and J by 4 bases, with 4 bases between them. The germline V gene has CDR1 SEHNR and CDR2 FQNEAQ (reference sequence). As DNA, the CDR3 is TGTGCCAGCAGCTTAGACGGCTATGGCTACACCTTC. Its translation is CASSLDGYGYTF.

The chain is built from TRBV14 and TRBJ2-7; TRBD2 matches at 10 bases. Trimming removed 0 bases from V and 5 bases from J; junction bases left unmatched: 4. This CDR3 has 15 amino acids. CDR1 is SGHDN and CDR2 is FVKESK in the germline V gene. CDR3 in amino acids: CASSQDLLAGNEQYF. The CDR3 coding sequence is TGTGCCAGCAGCCAAGATTTACTAGCGGGAAACGAGCAGTACTTC.

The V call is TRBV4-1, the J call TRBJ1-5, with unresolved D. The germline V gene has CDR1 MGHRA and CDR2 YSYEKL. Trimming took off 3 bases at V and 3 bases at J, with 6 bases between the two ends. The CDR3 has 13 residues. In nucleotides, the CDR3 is TGCGCCAGCAGCCAGGGCTACAATCAGCCCCAGCATTTT. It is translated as CASSQGYNQPQHF.

The CDR3 bases are TGTGCCAGCACCCAAGGTCGGGCCGGGGAGCTGTTTTTT. It specifies CASTQGRAGELFF. The chain links TRBV6-5 to TRBJ2-2; D uncertain. CDR3 size: 13 residues. V dropped 7 bases and J dropped 6 bases, with 12 bases sitting between them. Germline lookup yields CDR1 MNHEY and CDR2 SVGAGI.

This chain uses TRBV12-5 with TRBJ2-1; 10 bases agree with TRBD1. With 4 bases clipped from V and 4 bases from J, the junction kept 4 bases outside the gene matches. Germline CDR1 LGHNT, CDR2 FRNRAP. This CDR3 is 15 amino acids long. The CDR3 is CASGSGQGDYNEQFF. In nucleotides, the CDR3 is TGTGCTAGTGGTTCCGGACAGGGGGATTACAATGAGCAGTTCTTC.

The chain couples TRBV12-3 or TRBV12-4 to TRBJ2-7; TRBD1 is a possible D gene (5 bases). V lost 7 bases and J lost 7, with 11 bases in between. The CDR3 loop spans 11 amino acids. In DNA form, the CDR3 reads TGTGCCAGCACCATAAGGGGAGAGCAGTACTTC. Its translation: CASTIRGEQYF.